These 2 T cell receptor beta chains were all obtained from the same sample, sequenced in a study of T cell responses to AZD1222 COVID-19 vaccine. Method: immunoSEQ multiplex PCR; TCRdb's copy keeps in-frame clones and lacks some. Of about 67,000 clones listed, around 80% are singletons. The sample consisted of peripheral blood, taken on day 0 of AZD1222 vaccination. The receptors were gathered from an adult in good health.

The V gene is TRBV9, the J gene TRBJ2-1, with D possibly TRBD2 on 6 matching bases. V shed 0 bases and J shed 7 bases, with 14 bases lying between them. The CDR3 sequence is 15 residues long. In germline, CDR1 is SGDLS, CDR2 YYNGEE. CDR3 DNA: TGTGCCAGCAGCGTAGTGGGACTGGGCGAAAATGAGCAGTTCTTC. Its translation: CASSVVGLGENEQFF.

The CDR3 region is CSVATGWETQYF. The CDR3 DNA reads as TGCAGCGTTGCGACAGGGTGGGAGACCCAGTACTTC. This chain joins TRBV29-1 and TRBJ2-5, with 7 positions matching TRBD1. The trim removed 4 bases at V and 5 bases at J, leaving 4 bases unmatched. The CDR3 runs to 12 residues. The germline CDR1 and CDR2 sequences are SQVTM and ANQGSEA.